The 20 T cell receptor beta chains listed next were all sequenced from one sample in a study of identical twins. MiXCR, applied by TCRdb to the 5' RACE reads, yields one record per CDR3 protein. The repertoire holds about 690,000 distinct CDR3 sequences, with 6.1% as singletons. Sequenced input: naive T cells sorted from blood. These receptors came from a young man in good health.

There are a few counts of this clonotype. CDR3 protein: CASSLFSRTSGRPPGELFF. The DNA of the CDR3 is TGTGCCAGCAGTTTATTTTCCCGGACTAGCGGGAGGCCTCCCGGGGAGCTGTTTTTT. The chain links TRBV28 to TRBJ2-2; 14 bases match TRBD2. The junction had 10 bases not matched to a gene; V was cut back by 1 base and J by 6 bases. Looked up from germline, CDR1 is MDHEN and CDR2 is SYDVKM. CDR3 length: 19 residues.

This clonotype was detected many times. The rearrangement uses TRBV7-2 and TRBJ2-7, with 7 bases identical to TRBD2. The J segment lost 3 bases and the V segment lost 0 bases, leaving 2 bases of the junction unmatched. The length of the CDR3 is 14 residues. The germline CDR1 and CDR2 sequences are SGHTA and FQGNSA. The CDR3 region is CASSLAASGYEQYF. The CDR3 nucleotides are TGTGCCAGCAGCTTAGCGGCTAGCGGCTACGAGCAGTACTTC.

This clonotype was found many times. The V and J genes are TRBV5-5 and TRBJ1-6, with D unclear. CDR1 SGHKS and CDR2 YYEKEE come from the germline V gene (reference sequence). The CDR3 spans 11 residues. V lost 5 bases, J lost 9 bases, and 6 bases lay in between. The CDR3 protein is CASREGSPLHF. Written as DNA, the CDR3 is TGTGCCAGCAGGGAGGGTTCACCCCTCCACTTT. Using reference TRBV5-5 and TRBJ1-6 for the parts outside the CDR3, the full variable domain is DAGVTQSPTHLIKTRGQQVTLRCSPISGHKSVSWYQQVLGQGPQFIFQYYEKEERGRGNFPDRFSARQFPNYSSELNVNALLLGDSALYLCASREGSPLHFGNGTRLTVT.

V usage is TRBV29-1 and J usage is TRBJ1-1; no clear D. The V end was cut by 2 bases, the J end by 8 bases, with 18 bases between. CDR1 and CDR2 (germline): SQVTM, ANQGSEA. The CDR3 has 14 amino acids. CDR3 region: CSVESLIANREAFF. The CDR3 bases are TGCAGCGTTGAATCGTTGATTGCCAATAGAGAAGCTTTCTTT.

V usage is TRBV5-1 and J usage is TRBJ1-2, with D unclear. Deletions cut 0 bases from V and 8 bases from J, with 8 bases between. This CDR3 contains 12 residues. The V gene's germline CDR1 is SGHRS and CDR2 YFSETQ. The CDR3 reads CASSLGTDGYTF. The CDR3 coding sequence is TGCGCCAGCAGCTTGGGGACGGACGGCTACACCTTC. Full variable domain (missing parts from reference TRBV5-1 and TRBJ1-2): KAGVTQTPRYLIKTRGQQVTLSCSPISGHRSVSWYQQTPGQGLQFLFEYFSETQRNKGNFPGRFSGRQFSNSRSEMNVSTLELGDSALYLCASSLGTDGYTFGSGTRLTVV.

The chain carries TRBV29-1 and TRBJ2-6; D is uncertain. CDR3 length: 12 amino acids. Deletions cut 7 bases from V and 0 bases from J, with 4 bases between. The germline V gene has CDR1 SQVTM and CDR2 ANQGSEA. CDR3 DNA sequence: TGCAGCGGCCTCTCTGGGGCCAACGTCCTGACTTTC. It codes for CSGLSGANVLTF.

This chain joins TRBV4-3 and TRBJ2-2; no firm D call. The CDR3 extends over 17 amino acids. Germline V gene sequence: CDR1 LGHNA, CDR2 YSLEER. V dropped 0 bases and J dropped 2 bases, with 13 bases sitting between them. CDR3 coding DNA: TGCGCCAGCAGCCAAGAAGCCGTCCAGACTAACACCGGGGAGCTGTTTTTT. Translation gives CASSQEAVQTNTGELFF.

There are many counts of this clonotype. This chain uses TRBV12-3 or TRBV12-4 with TRBJ2-7; D unresolved. With 6 bases removed from V and 6 bases from J, the gap between germline ends came to 9 bases. This CDR3 has 11 residues. CDR3 coding DNA: TGTGCCAGCAGCCCCCCTTGCGAGCAGTACTTC. This gives the protein CASSPPCEQYF.

This clonotype has a count of ten or more. The CDR3 sequence is CSAASDPGKEQYF. The CDR3, as DNA: TGCAGCGCCGCGTCCGACCCGGGAAAAGAGCAGTACTTC. This rearrangement joins TRBV29-1 to TRBJ2-7; D possibly corresponds to TRBD2 (5 bases). Trimming took off 7 bases at V and 7 bases at J, with 20 bases between the two ends. This CDR3 is 13 amino acids long. Germline lookup yields CDR1 SQVTM and CDR2 ANQGSEA.

The chain couples TRBV20-1 to TRBJ2-7, with 10 positions matching TRBD2. Unmatched junction bases numbered 14, after V lost 4 bases and J lost 5 bases. CDR1 and CDR2 (germline): DFQATT, SNEGSKA (reference sequence). There are 16 residues in the CDR3. The CDR3 DNA reads TGCAGTGCTAAGACAATAGCGGGAGGCGCTCTGGACGAGCAGTACTTC. This codes for CSAKTIAGGALDEQYF.

Many counts were recorded for this clonotype. The chain combines TRBV29-1 with TRBJ2-1; D not certain. CDR3 size: 12 residues. CDR1 is SQVTM and CDR2 is ANQGSEA in the germline V gene. The ends were cut back, 6 bases at V and 8 bases at J, with 14 bases in the middle. The DNA of the CDR3 is TGCAGCGTATTTATGACCTTTTATGAGCAGTTCTTC. Amino acids: CSVFMTFYEQFF.

This rearrangement joins TRBV6-2 or TRBV6-3 to TRBJ2-4, with a tentative D call TRBD1 (5 bases). V lost 6 bases and J lost 1, with 16 bases in between. CDR1 is MNHEY and CDR2 is SVGEGT in the germline V gene. The CDR3 covers 16 residues. CDR3 loop: CASSLLQGSAKNIQYF. The CDR3 nucleotides are TGTGCCAGCAGCCTCCTTCAGGGTTCGGCCAAAAACATTCAGTACTTC.

Ten or more counts support this clonotype. The CDR3 reads CASSGGTRSQHF. CDR3 nucleotide sequence: TGTGCCAGCAGTGGAGGGACACGGTCCCAGCATTTT. J is TRBJ1-5 and V is TRBV6-1; possible D gene TRBD1, 6 bases. The CDR3 has 12 amino acids. Per germline, CDR1 MNHNS and CDR2 SASEGT. Deletions cut 4 bases from V and 11 bases from J, with 12 bases between.

In its sample, this clonotype was seen a few times. The J gene is TRBJ1-5, the V gene TRBV20-1; the D gene is possibly TRBD1 (6 bases). This CDR3 has 16 residues. CDR1 and CDR2 (germline): DFQATT, SNEGSKA (reference sequence). The ends were cut back, 0 bases at V and 6 bases at J, with 18 bases in the middle. The CDR3 protein is CSARDSDPGDIQPQHF. The CDR3, as DNA: TGCAGTGCTAGAGATTCGGACCCGGGGGACATTCAGCCCCAGCATTTT.

The J gene is TRBJ2-5, the V gene TRBV28; TRBD1 agrees at 8 bases. The CDR3 totals 15 residues. The trim removed 9 bases at V and 1 base at J, leaving 10 bases unmatched. Germline V CDR1 and CDR2: MDHEN, SYDVKM. CDR3 DNA: TGTGCCAGTCAAGCAGGGGGCCTGGCCCAAGAGACCCAGTACTTC. Translating it yields CASQAGGLAQETQYF.

This clonotype was seen ten or more times. V usage is TRBV20-1 and J usage is TRBJ2-1; TRBD2 agrees at 11 bases. CDR3 length: 14 residues. CDR1 is DFQATT and CDR2 is SNEGSKA in the germline V gene (reference sequence). The ends lost 2 bases at V and 7 bases at J; junction bases unmatched: 4. This CDR3 is CSARPLAGGNEQFF. CDR3 bases: TGCAGTGCTAGACCCCTAGCGGGAGGAAATGAGCAGTTCTTC.

In this sample, this clonotype turned up a few times. CDR3 DNA: TGTGCCAGCGGGGCTAGCGGGAGCTTCGGAGAGACCCAGTACTTC. It specifies CASGASGSFGETQYF. The chain employs TRBV5-5 and TRBJ2-5, with 10 bases fitting TRBD2. This CDR3 has 15 amino acids. J was trimmed by 4 bases and V by 7 bases; bases with no gene match: 10. Germline-derived CDR1 and CDR2 are SGHKS and YYEKEE (reference sequence). Complete variable domain (other parts from reference TRBV5-5 and TRBJ2-5): DAGVTQSPTHLIKTRGQQVTLRCSPISGHKSVSWYQQVLGQGPQFIFQYYEKEERGRGNFPDRFSARQFPNYSSELNVNALLLGDSALYLCASGASGSFGETQYFGPGTRLLVL.

There are many counts of this clonotype. The chain links TRBV15 to TRBJ2-3, with TRBD2 matching over 7 bases. Trimming took 3 bases from V and 6 from J; bases not matched to a gene: 9. The V gene's germline CDR1 is LNHNV and CDR2 YYDKDF (reference sequence). CDR3 length: 15 amino acids. The chain's CDR3 is CATSRLAGAGDTQYF. The CDR3 DNA is TGTGCCACCAGCAGGTTGGCGGGAGCGGGTGATACGCAGTATTTT.

The chain joins TRBV5-1 to TRBJ1-1; maybe TRBD1 (5 bases). The length of the CDR3 is 15 residues. Germline V CDR1 and CDR2: SGHRS, YFSETQ. The V end lost 3 bases, the J end lost 0 bases, and 12 bases lay between the germline ends. The CDR3 region has the DNA TGCGCCAGCAGCTCAACCCAGGGACTGAACACTGAAGCTTTCTTT. Residues: CASSSTQGLNTEAFF.

Many counts were recorded for this clonotype. This chain uses TRBV10-3 with TRBJ1-1, with D maybe TRBD1 (6 bases). Germline CDR1 ENHRY, CDR2 SYGVKD. The CDR3 spans 13 residues. Trimming removed 11 bases at V and 4 bases at J, with 17 bases between. In DNA form, the CDR3 reads TGTGCCCTCCAAGAGGGGGTGGGCACTGAAGCTTTCTTT. Translated: CALQEGVGTEAFF.